This T cell receptor beta chain was sequenced in a study of cytomegalovirus exposure and HLA in healthy donors. Study-level background: There were just under 400 genotyped donors. Of these, 75% to 85% fell in the genetic ancestry cluster associated with self-reported Caucasian donors. Overall study results and limits: A later analysis reportedly found that, within productive TCRs, an Asian-associated ancestry cluster had fewer N-insertions than the mean observed across the roughly 630 donors. A later analysis by the authors found several of the most significant clusters apparently linked to common viral pathogens. Researchers counted some 150 TCR beta chains as cytomegalovirus-associated.

This clone occurred a few times. Its antigen is not known. Primers included in the PCR were 60 Vbeta and 13 Jbeta primers. Only in-frame clones appear in the TCRdb table, and some are missing; sequencing was by immunoSEQ multiplex PCR. The repertoire holds 100,000 to 120,000 clones, with more than 65% as singletons. This CDR3 has 15 amino acids. The source material was PBMCs. The sequence came from a man aged 35 to 55 in good health and CMV-seropositive. The chain uses TRBV21-1 and TRBJ1-6; the table's D gene call, TRBD1, was not cross checked with the DNA. TRBV21-1 corresponds to a pseudogene. This chain's CDR3 is CASSKEKDRNSPLHF. Written as DNA, the CDR3 is TGTGCCAGCAGCAAAGAAAAGGACAGAAATTCACCCCTCCACTTT.